The 18 T cell receptor beta chains in this list originate from one sample, sequenced in a study of response to subunit inactivated influenza vaccine. TCRdb reprocessed the RT-PCR reads with MiXCR, giving one entry per CDR3 protein. The repertoire consists of approximately 520,000 distinct CDR3 sequences, with about 15% occurring once and the leading ten covering over 2.5%. Here the sequenced sample was CD4+ T cells sorted from PBMCs, taken roughly 24 months after vaccination. Every receptor here comes from a man aged 50-75 years who received an inactivated influenza vaccine.

This clonotype was observed many times. The chain joins TRBV18 to TRBJ2-7; D perhaps matches TRBD1 (5 bases). V was cut by 1 base and J by 0 bases, with 10 bases left in between. From germline, CDR1 is KGHSH and CDR2 LQKENI. The CDR3 spans 15 residues. The CDR3 sequence is CASSPRFDSSYEQYF. The CDR3 DNA follows: TGTGCCAGCTCACCACGGTTTGACAGCTCCTACGAGCAGTACTTC. Filled out from reference TRBV18 and TRBJ2-7, the complete variable domain reads NAGVMQNPRHLVRRRGQEARLRCSPMKGHSHVYWYRQLPEEGLKFMVYLQKENIIDESGMPKERFSAEFPKEGPSILRIQQVVRGDSAAYFCASSPRFDSSYEQYFGPGTRLTVT.

The chain uses TRBV6-5 and TRBJ2-7, with D perhaps matching TRBD1 (6 bases). Between the trimmed V and J ends, which lost 4 bases and 2 bases, there was a span of 15 bases. The CDR3 runs to 15 residues. The V gene's germline CDR1 is MNHEY and CDR2 SVGAGI. The CDR3 loop is CASSSPGKGAYEQYF. CDR3 in DNA: TGTGCCAGCAGTTCTCCTGGTAAGGGGGCCTACGAGCAGTACTTC.

This clonotype was seen a handful of times. V usage is TRBV24-1 and J usage is TRBJ1-2; unclear D gene. This CDR3 contains 13 residues. V was cut by 5 bases and J by 8 bases, with 14 bases left in between. CDR1 KGHDR and CDR2 SFDVKD come from the germline V gene. CDR3 loop: CATSGGPAWGYTF. The CDR3 DNA reads as TGTGCCACCAGTGGGGGTCCGGCCTGGGGCTACACCTTC.

This rearrangement joins TRBV12-3 or TRBV12-4 to TRBJ1-1; D is uncertain. Trimming left V 3 bases short and J 3 bases short, with 11 bases between. This CDR3 is built from 14 residues. In DNA, the CDR3 is TGTGCCAGCAGTTTTACAGACCGTTACACTGAAGCTTTCTTT. Its protein is CASSFTDRYTEAFF.

The DNA of the CDR3 is TGTGCCACCAGCCGGACAGGGGGCAATAATCAGCCCCAGCATTTT. As protein: CATSRTGGNNQPQHF. The chain employs TRBV15 and TRBJ1-5; 11 bases align to TRBD1. Losses at the gene ends were 5 bases for V and 4 bases for J; bases not matched to a gene: 4. CDR3 length: 15 amino acids. Germline V gives CDR1 LNHNV, CDR2 YYDKDF (reference sequence).

This clonotype has only a few counts. The rearrangement joins TRBV7-2 to TRBJ2-5; no definite D call. The length of the CDR3 is 14 residues. CDR1 is SGHTA, CDR2 FQGNSA, per germline. Trimming removed 3 bases at V and 1 base at J, with 9 bases between. CDR3 sequence reads: CASSFYSRQETQYF. CDR3 nucleotides: TGTGCCAGCAGCTTCTACAGTCGCCAAGAGACCCAGTACTTC.

V usage is TRBV4-1 and J usage is TRBJ1-5, with D possibly matching TRBD1 (5 bases). CDR3 length: 16 amino acids. CDR1 MGHRA and CDR2 YSYEKL come from the germline V gene. V lost 3 bases, J lost 11 bases, and 23 bases lay in between. CDR3 in amino acids: CASSQTTTAGFGAQHF. The CDR3 nucleotides are TGCGCCAGCAGCCAGACAACGACAGCTGGGTTCGGGGCCCAGCATTTT.

This clonotype has at least ten counts. This chain links TRBV5-5 with TRBJ2-5, with 7 bases lining up with TRBD2. Trimming removed 2 bases from V and 5 bases from J; junction bases left unmatched: 3. The V gene's germline CDR1 is SGHKS and CDR2 YYEKEE (reference sequence). The CDR3 sequence is 13 residues long. The CDR3 DNA reads as TGTGCCAGCAGCTTAATGGGGGGGGAGACCCAGTACTTC. Translated, it gives CASSLMGGETQYF.

J is TRBJ1-4 and V is TRBV4-1, with D maybe TRBD1 (5 bases). Trimming removed 8 bases from V and 12 bases from J, with 13 bases in between. CDR1 and CDR2 (germline): MGHRA, YSYEKL. The CDR3 contains 11 residues. CDR3: CASEVRGQLFF. The CDR3 DNA is TGCGCCAGCGAAGTGAGGGGACAACTGTTTTTT.

This sequence joins TRBV20-1 and TRBJ2-3; the D gene is possibly TRBD1 (6 bases). The germline CDR1 and CDR2 sequences are DFQATT and SNEGSKA (reference sequence). The CDR3 is 14 residues long. V was cut by 3 bases and J by 0 bases, with 10 bases left in between. Here the CDR3 DNA reads TGCAGTGCTAGGGGGACAACTAGCACAGATACGCAGTATTTT. This encodes CSARGTTSTDTQYF.

This chain uses TRBV5-6 with TRBJ2-5; TRBD1 might be the D (5 bases). Trimming took off 4 bases at V and 0 bases at J, with 16 bases between the two ends. CDR1 is SGHDT and CDR2 is YYEEEE in the germline V gene. This CDR3 comprises 16 residues. The CDR3, as DNA: TGTGCCAGCAGCCGTCTGGGTGCAGGGAACCAAGAGACCCAGTACTTC. Residues: CASSRLGAGNQETQYF.

This rearrangement joins TRBV6-1 to TRBJ1-2, with 8 bases fitting TRBD1. With 6 bases clipped from V and 6 bases from J, the junction kept 9 bases outside the gene matches. The germline V gene has CDR1 MNHNS and CDR2 SASEGT. The CDR3 runs to 14 residues. In DNA, the CDR3 is TGTGCCAGCAGACGTGGGGCAGGGGGCGATGGCTACACCTTC. Translation gives CASRRGAGGDGYTF.

In this sample, this clonotype turned up a few times. The gene calls are TRBV29-1 and TRBJ2-5, with TRBD1 identical over 7 bases. The ends lost 7 bases at V and 4 bases at J; junction bases unmatched: 9. The CDR3 is 13 residues long. Per the germline V gene, CDR1 is SQVTM and CDR2 is ANQGSEA. CDR3 in amino acids: CSATTGVAETQYF. CDR3 DNA sequence: TGCAGCGCTACTACAGGGGTGGCAGAGACCCAGTACTTC.

CDR3 sequence reads: CASRKDRTENEQFF. The DNA of the CDR3 is TGCGCCAGCCGAAAGGACAGGACGGAGAATGAGCAGTTCTTC. The chain combines TRBV4-3 with TRBJ2-1; 7 nucleotides line up with TRBD1. Trimming took 8 bases from V and 7 from J; bases not matched to a gene: 11. The CDR3 totals 14 residues. In germline, CDR1 is LGHNA, CDR2 YSLEER.

The V and J genes are TRBV6-2 or TRBV6-3 and TRBJ2-5, with 9 bases fitting TRBD1. V lost 5 bases, J lost 2 bases, and 6 bases stayed unmatched. Per the germline V gene, CDR1 is MNHEY and CDR2 is SVGEGT. The CDR3 sequence is 15 residues long. This CDR3 reads CASSRDRARQETQYF. In DNA form, the CDR3 reads TGTGCCAGCAGTCGGGACAGGGCTCGGCAAGAGACCCAGTACTTC.

The chain employs TRBV20-1 and TRBJ2-5; 7 positions match TRBD1. Germline CDR1 is DFQATT and CDR2 is SNEGSKA (reference sequence). Trimming removed 5 bases from V and 2 bases from J; junction bases left unmatched: 11. The CDR3 loop spans 15 amino acids. The CDR3 is CSAQGERTGQETQYF. CDR3 nucleotides: TGCAGTGCTCAAGGGGAACGGACAGGACAAGAGACCCAGTACTTC.

The chain couples TRBV11-2 to TRBJ1-6; TRBD1 is a possible D gene (5 bases). The germline V gene has CDR1 SGHAT and CDR2 FQNNGV. The CDR3 runs 15 residues. V was shortened by 1 base and J by 7 bases, with 11 bases between the two germline ends. The CDR3 DNA reads TGTGCCAGCAGCTTAGTCACGGGGCAAAATTCACCCCTCCACTTT. Amino acid sequence: CASSLVTGQNSPLHF.

This clonotype appeared a few times. This sequence joins TRBV28 and TRBJ1-2, with D unclear. The CDR3 has 14 amino acids. Trimming took 3 bases from V and 4 from J, leaving 12 bases between them. Germline V gives CDR1 MDHEN, CDR2 SYDVKM. The CDR3 loop is CASSLDLGFYGYTF. The CDR3 bases are TGTGCCAGCAGTTTGGACCTGGGGTTCTATGGCTACACCTTC.